The rows below give T cell receptor beta chains drawn from one sample of a study of radiotherapy plus CTLA-4 blockade in lung cancer. The assay was immunoSEQ multiplex PCR, and TCRdb's table has in-frame clones only and misses some. The repertoire holds approximately 60,000 clones, with roughly 80% as singletons. The specimen comprised peripheral blood, sampled from a patient treated with radiotherapy plus ipilimumab. Receptors originate from a human donor with non-small cell lung cancer who had a complete response to radiotherapy plus ipilimumab. The CDR3 runs from the conserved cysteine through the conserved F or W. A D gene is named only where the DNA matches it firmly. Size tells how often a clone was seen (once, few, many) or the class of an expanded clone, and some rows leave it out.

NA | TRBJ2-5 | NA | TRBV5-4 | TGTGCCAGCAGCTCGGGTGGGATTTTTCAAGAGACCCAGTACTTC | CASSSGGIFQETQYF
NA | TRBJ1-4 | NA | TRBV4-1 | TGCGCCAGCAGCCAAGTAGGGAGGGGCAGGGGAAAACTGTTTTTT | CASSQVGRGRGKLFF
NA | TRBJ1-3 | NA | TRBV6-5 | TGTGCCAGCACCTACAGAGCAGGGCCTGGAAACACCATATATTTT | CASTYRAGPGNTIYF
NA | TRBJ1-2 | few | TRBV2 | TGTGCCAGCAGCCAAAGGGTGGGGGGCTACACCTTC | CASSQRVGGYTF
NA | TRBJ1-3 | NA | TRBV30 | TGTGCCTGGAGTATGGTATCTGGAAACACCATATATTTT | CAWSMVSGNTIYF
NA | TRBJ1-5 | once | TRBV28 | TGTGCCAGCGGTCTGGGCAGCAATCAGCCCCAGCATTTT | CASGLGSNQPQHF
NA | TRBJ1-1 | NA | TRBV6-5 | TGTGCCAGCAGCCTCTCTGGGGTTTATGAAGCTTTCTTT | CASSLSGVYEAFF
NA | TRBJ2-7 | NA | TRBV6-1 | TGTGCCAGCAGGACCCCTGTCAGGAATTACGAGCAGTACTTC | CASRTPVRNYEQYF
NA | TRBJ1-5 | NA | TRBV27 | TGTGCCAGCAGCCTCATGGCGGGTACTAGCAATCAGCCCCAGCATTTT | CASSLMAGTSNQPQHF
NA | TRBJ2-5 | NA | TRBV6-5 | TGTGCCAGCAGGTCACAGGGTTGGGAAGAGACCCAGTACTTC | CASRSQGWEETQYF
NA | TRBJ1-1 | once | TRBV12-5 | TGTGCTAGTGGTCCAAGCCCCAGGGAGGTGAACACTGAAGCTTTCTTT | CASGPSPREVNTEAFF
NA | TRBJ2-2 | NA | TRBV6-1 | TGTGCCAGCCTAGACCCGAACACCGGGGAGCTGTTTTTT | CASLDPNTGELFF
NA | TRBJ2-5 | NA | TRBV6-5 | TGTGCCAGCACGTCGGGGGCCCAAGAGACCCAGTACTTC | CASTSGAQETQYF
NA | TRBJ2-3 | few | TRBV18 | TGTGCCAGCTCACCCGCAGATACGCAGTATTTT | CASSPADTQYF
NA | TRBJ1-6 | once | TRBV11-2 | TGTGCCAGCAGCCGCTTGTCAGGAGGGGATTCACCCCTCCACTTT | CASSRLSGGDSPLHF
NA | TRBJ1-4 | NA | TRBV5-1 | TGCGCCAGCAGCTTGGTGGCGGGGGCGGGTGAAAAACTGTTTTTT | CASSLVAGAGEKLFF
TRBD2 | TRBJ2-1 | NA | TRBV5-1 | TGCGCCAGCAGCTTGTCCCCTAGCGGGAGGGGATCCTACAATGAGCAGTTCTTC | CASSLSPSGRGSYNEQFF
NA | TRBJ1-2 | NA | TRBV4-3 | TGCGCCAGCAGCCCGAGGCACGGGGACGGCTACACCTTC | CASSPRHGDGYTF
NA | TRBJ2-1 | NA | TRBV19 | TGTGCCAGTAGTCCTATGCCTGGGGGCCCCAATGAGCAGTTCTTC | CASSPMPGGPNEQFF
NA | TRBJ1-5 | NA | TRBV7-2 | TGTGCCAGCAGCGGGGATTATAGCAATCAGCCCCAGCATTTT | CASSGDYSNQPQHF
NA | TRBJ2-3 | NA | TRBV20-1 | TGCAGTGCTCCGGGCCCAGATACGCAGTATTTT | CSAPGPDTQYF
TRBD1 | TRBJ1-2 | few | TRBV19 | TGTGCCACTAAGGACAGGGGATCAGCTAACTATGGCTACACCTTC | CATKDRGSANYGYTF
NA | TRBJ2-3 | once | TRBV7-2 | TGTGCCAGCAGCTTATTTAGAGGGATCCTGTATTTT | CASSLFRGILYF
TRBD1 | TRBJ1-6 | few | TRBV18 | TGTGCCAGCTCACCGAGGACAGGCCTAAATTCACCCCTCCACTTT | CASSPRTGLNSPLHF
TRBD1 | TRBJ2-2 | NA | TRBV14 | TGTGCCAGCAGCCAAATTGGTGCAGGGGGCGGGGAGCTGTTTTTT | CASSQIGAGGGELFF
NA | TRBJ2-7 | once | TRBV9 | TGTGCCAGCAGCGCCGGCCTCAGGGGGGTACACGAGCAGTACTTC | CASSAGLRGVHEQYF
NA | TRBJ2-1 | NA | TRBV7-9 | TGTGCCAGCAGCTACGACTACAATGAGCAGTTCTTC | CASSYDYNEQFF
NA | TRBJ1-2 | few | TRBV7-9 | TGTGCCAGCAGCTTACAGAACTATGGCTACACCTTC | CASSLQNYGYTF
TRBD1 | TRBJ2-7 | NA | TRBV30 | TGTGCCTGGTCCACGGGACAGCCATACTACGAGCAGTACTTC | CAWSTGQPYYEQYF
TRBD2 | TRBJ2-1 | NA | TRBV7-2 | TGTGCCACCAAGACTAGCGGGGTGAATGAGCAGTTCTTC | CATKTSGVNEQFF
NA | TRBJ1-4 | NA | TRBV7-9 | TGTGCCAGCAGCCAAGGGACGGTTTATAATGAAAAACTGTTTTTT | CASSQGTVYNEKLFF
NA | TRBJ1-2 | NA | TRBV6-5 | TGTGCCAGCAGTTACTATCAGGGTTCGAATGGCTACACCTTC | CASSYYQGSNGYTF
NA | TRBJ1-6 | few | TRBV6-9 | TGTGCCAGCAGTTACGACAGCTTATTAAATTCACCCCTCCACTTT | CASSYDSLLNSPLHF
NA | TRBJ1-2 | few | TRBV9 | TGTGCCAGCGGCACACTCTATGGCTACACCTTC | CASGTLYGYTF
TRBD2 | TRBJ2-3 | NA | TRBV6-5 | TGTGCCACGCAGCGGGGGGGTGTTTCAGATACGCAGTATTTT | CATQRGGVSDTQYF
NA | TRBJ1-4 | NA | TRBV4-3 | TGCGCCAGCAGCCAAGACTTTTCCGAAAAACTGTTTTTT | CASSQDFSEKLFF
NA | TRBJ1-1 | NA | TRBV6-5 | TGTGCCAGCAGTGAAAGCTGGAGGGGAACTGAAGCTTTCTTT | CASSESWRGTEAFF
NA | TRBJ1-6 | NA | TRBV7-2 | TGTGCCAGCAGCTTAGAGGGACGGGGTTCACCCCTCCACTTT | CASSLEGRGSPLHF
NA | TRBJ2-3 | NA | TRBV15 | TGTGCCACCAGCAGAGATCTGGCGGGCACAGATACGCAGTATTTT | CATSRDLAGTDTQYF
NA | TRBJ1-1 | NA | TRBV30 | TGTGCCTGGAGTGTACTAGGACCCGAGGCTGAAGCTTTCTTT | CAWSVLGPEAEAFF
TRBD1 | TRBJ2-7 | NA | TRBV27 | TGTGCCAGCACCAAGACAGGGCGCTCCTACGAGCAGTACTTC | CASTKTGRSYEQYF
NA | TRBJ1-1 | NA | TRBV9 | TGTGCCAGCAGCCCTAGGGCTCCCGGTGGGGCCATGAACACTGAAGCTTTCTTT | CASSPRAPGGAMNTEAFF
NA | TRBJ1-1 | few | TRBV29-1 | TGCAGCGTTGATTCCAGGGGCCTGAACACTGAAGCTTTCTTT | CSVDSRGLNTEAFF
NA | TRBJ1-1 | NA | TRBV27 | TGTGCCAGCAGTCGCCAGGGAGTGAACACTGAAGCTTTCTTT | CASSRQGVNTEAFF
NA | TRBJ1-1 | NA | TRBV30 | TGTGCCTGGAGTGTGGCCCTGGGCACTGAAGCTTTCTTT | CAWSVALGTEAFF
NA | TRBJ2-3 | few | TRBV11-2 | TGTGCCAGCAGCTTAGGTTTCCTAGCCGGGGGCCGGGGCACAGATACGCAGTATTTT | CASSLGFLAGGRGTDTQYF
NA | TRBJ2-3 | NA | TRBV27 | TGTGCCAGCAGTTACCAGGGATCAGATACGCAGTATTTT | CASSYQGSDTQYF
TRBD1 | TRBJ1-2 | NA | TRBV7-2 | TGTGCCAGCAGCCCCCACACAGGGGGCCGGGGCTATGGCTACACCTTC | CASSPHTGGRGYGYTF
TRBD1 | TRBJ1-1 | NA | TRBV7-6 | TGTGCCAGCAGCTCGAAAAGGACAGGGGTGAACACTGAAGCTTTCTTT | CASSSKRTGVNTEAFF
NA | TRBJ1-6 | NA | TRBV30 | TGTGCCTTCTCGCGGCGGAACGGATCACCCCTCCACTTT | CAFSRRNGSPLHF
TRBD2 | TRBJ2-1 | NA | TRBV30 | TGTGCCTGGAGTGTAGCGGGACTAGCGTTGCGTGAGCAGTTCTTC | CAWSVAGLALREQFF
TRBD1 | TRBJ2-2 | NA | TRBV2 | TGTGCCGGGCACACAGGGGTCGGGGAGCTGTTTTTT | CAGHTGVGELFF
TRBD2 | TRBJ2-1 | NA | TRBV9 | TGTGCCAGCAGCATTCTAGCGGGAGAAGGTAATGAGCAGTTCTTC | CASSILAGEGNEQFF
TRBD2 | TRBJ2-3 | NA | TRBV19 | TGTGCCAGTAGTATAGGACTAGCGTCTAGCACAGATACGCAGTATTTT | CASSIGLASSTDTQYF
NA | TRBJ2-2 | NA | TRBV5-6 | TGTGCCAGCAGCTTGCGGGGACTTTACACCGGGGAGCTGTTTTTT | CASSLRGLYTGELFF
NA | TRBJ2-7 | NA | TRBV5-1 | TGCGCCAGCAGCATAACGTCAGGGTTGGGCGAGCAGTACTTC | CASSITSGLGEQYF
NA | TRBJ2-1 | NA | TRBV11-3 | TGTGCCAGCAGCTCCCGGGTAGCGCGGGTCCAACAACTCTACAATGAGCAGTTCTTC | CASSSRVARVQQLYNEQFF